This passage covers 9 T cell receptor beta chains from one sample sequenced in a study of blood T cell repertoires in COVID-19. Measured with immunoSEQ multiplex PCR; TCRdb has only the in-frame clones, and not every one. The table lists around 26,000 clones, around 85% of them singletons. What was sequenced was peripheral blood. The origin of the receptors is a human donor with active COVID-19. The donor label of this sample is uncertain.

The chain combines TRBV7-2 with TRBJ2-3; 10 bases agree with TRBD2. CDR1 is SGHTA, CDR2 FQGNSA, per germline. The CDR3 covers 15 residues. The trim removed 6 bases at V and 1 base at J, leaving 4 bases unmatched. The CDR3 DNA follows: TGTGCCAGCAGTACCAGCGGGAGGGGCACAGATACGCAGTATTTT. As protein: CASSTSGRGTDTQYF.

The V and J genes are TRBV28 and TRBJ2-1, with 11 bases aligning to TRBD2. Germline lookup yields CDR1 MDHEN and CDR2 SYDVKM. The CDR3 is 17 residues long. DNA of the CDR3: TGTGTTGGTTTGGGACTAGCGGTTTACCCCGCCTACAATGAGCAGTTCTTC. Its protein product is CVGLGLAVYPAYNEQFF.

The rearrangement joins TRBV15 to TRBJ1-1; D is uncertain. V shed 2 bases and J shed 0 bases, with 4 bases lying between them. Germline CDR1 LNHNV, CDR2 YYDKDF (reference sequence). This CDR3 has 13 amino acids. The CDR3 region is CATSRQMNTEAFF. Written as DNA, the CDR3 is TGTGCCACCAGCAGACAAATGAACACTGAAGCTTTCTTT.

The gene calls are TRBV9 and TRBJ2-6, with D tentatively TRBD1 (5 bases). The V gene lost 3 bases and the J gene lost 4 bases, with 26 bases spanning the gap. The CDR3 has 20 amino acids. CDR1 is SGDLS and CDR2 is YYNGEE in the germline V gene. As DNA, the CDR3 is TGTGCCAGCAGCGCCCTCGAAAAGGAACGCCTGGGGCCCGGGGCCAACGTCCTGACTTTC. This gives the protein CASSALEKERLGPGANVLTF.

This chain joins TRBV5-5 and TRBJ2-7, with D maybe TRBD2 (6 bases). This CDR3 contains 14 residues. Germline CDR1 and CDR2: SGHKS and YYEKEE (reference sequence). Trimming removed 2 bases at V and 2 bases at J, with 11 bases between. CDR3 amino acids: CASSFQWGAYEQYF. Here the CDR3 DNA reads TGTGCCAGCAGCTTTCAGTGGGGGGCCTACGAGCAGTACTTC.

The chain uses TRBV4-1 and TRBJ2-7, with 11 bases fitting TRBD2. The J segment lost 2 bases and the V segment lost 3 bases, leaving 3 bases of the junction unmatched. Germline lookup yields CDR1 MGHRA and CDR2 YSYEKL. The CDR3 is 15 residues long. For the CDR3, the DNA is TGCGCCAGCAGCCAGCTAGCGGGAGGCGCCTACGAGCAGTACTTC. This encodes CASSQLAGGAYEQYF.

V gene TRBV19 combines with J gene TRBJ2-3, with 7 bases fitting TRBD2. From germline, CDR1 is LNHDA and CDR2 SQIVND (reference sequence). The CDR3 totals 16 residues. V shed 4 bases, J shed 0 bases, and the junction held 7 bases outside the gene matches. CDR3 in amino acids: CASSTRLAQSTDTQYF. The CDR3 nucleotides read TGTGCCAGTAGTACCCGACTAGCCCAGAGCACAGATACGCAGTATTTT.

This chain links TRBV7-6 with TRBJ2-5, with TRBD1 as a possible D gene (6 bases). CDR1 is SGHVS and CDR2 is FNYEAQ in the germline V gene. This CDR3 has 13 residues. Trimming took 5 bases from V and 5 from J, leaving 12 bases between them. The CDR3 DNA follows: TGTGCCAGCAGCCTGGGCAGGGGTGAGACCCAGTACTTC. This gives the protein CASSLGRGETQYF. The full variable domain, completed using reference TRBV7-6 and TRBJ2-5, is GAGVSQSPRYKVTKRGQDVALRCDPISGHVSLYWYRQALGQGPEFLTYFNYEAQQDKSGLPNDRFSAERPEGSISTLTIQRTEQRDSAMYRCASSLGRGETQYFGPGTRLLVL.

This chain connects TRBV30 to TRBJ1-4; 10 bases are shared with TRBD1. There are 12 residues in the CDR3. With 7 bases clipped from V and 10 bases from J, the junction kept 6 bases outside the gene matches. Per the germline V gene, CDR1 is GTSNPN and CDR2 is SVGIG (reference sequence). In DNA form, the CDR3 reads TGTGCCTTGGGACAGGGGTCGGGAAAACTGTTTTTT. Translation gives CALGQGSGKLFF.